This passage covers 6 T cell receptor beta chains from one sample sequenced in a study of T cells after posttransplantation cyclophosphamide. TCRdb's copy holds only in-frame clones and misses some; the assay was immunoSEQ multiplex PCR. Singletons are absent from the sample, which has 15,000 to 20,000 clones. A marrow graft followed busulfan-fludarabine conditioning, with cyclophosphamide on days +3 and +4. The sample was PBMCs, taken after allogeneic stem cell transplant with posttransplant cyclophosphamide. The origin of the receptors is a female patient in her thirties or forties who received an allogeneic stem cell transplant from a related donor, was CMV-positive, and had no GVHD. Some T cells may trace back to the graft donor.

Many counts were recorded for this clone. The CDR3 spells CASSLGALQGFNEQYF. CDR3 coding DNA: TGCGCCAGCAGCTTAGGGGCTTTACAGGGGTTCAACGAGCAGTACTTC. This chain uses TRBV5-1 with TRBJ2-7; 7 nucleotides align to TRBD1. The CDR3 consists of 16 residues. CDR1 is SGHRS, CDR2 YFSETQ, per germline. V was clipped by 2 bases and J by 5 bases; unmatched bases: 13.

At least ten counts were recorded for this clone. J is TRBJ1-2 and V is TRBV29-1; D perhaps matches TRBD1 (6 bases). The CDR3 extends over 13 amino acids. The germline CDR1 and CDR2 sequences are SQVTM and ANQGSEA. Trimming cost V 3 bases and J 12 bases, with 20 bases left between them. CDR3 sequence reads: CSVEADSGLRNTF. The DNA of the CDR3 is TGCAGCGTTGAGGCGGACAGCGGTCTAAGAAACACCTTC.

This clone was seen many times. The genes are TRBV30 and TRBJ2-3, with 12 bases that match TRBD2. Germline V gene lookup returns CDR1 GTSNPN and CDR2 SVGIG (reference sequence). The V segment lost 4 bases and the J segment 0 bases; nucleotides outside the gene matches: 5. The CDR3 contains 16 residues. CDR3 sequence: CAWNHGTSGSTDTQYF. The CDR3 coding sequence is TGTGCCTGGAACCATGGGACTAGCGGGAGCACAGATACGCAGTATTTT. Full variable domain (remainder filled in from reference TRBV30 and TRBJ2-3): SQTIHQWPATLVQPVGSPLSLECTVEGTSNPNLYWYRQAAGRGLQLLFYSVGIGQISSEVPQNLSASRPQDRQFILSSKKLLLSDSGFYLCAWNHGTSGSTDTQYFGPGTRLTVL.

This clone was seen ten or more times. Here the CDR3 reads CASRDRGLNTEAFF. The CDR3 DNA sequence: TGTGCCAGCAGAGACAGGGGCTTGAACACTGAAGCTTTCTTT. The V and J genes are TRBV6-5 and TRBJ1-1; 8 bases line up with TRBD1. The CDR3 is 14 residues long. The V gene end was trimmed by 6 bases and the J gene end by 0 bases; junction bases not matched to a gene: 3. The germline V gene has CDR1 MNHEY and CDR2 SVGAGI.

There are many counts of this clone. This chain links TRBV18 with TRBJ2-1; D not resolved. Per germline, CDR1 KGHSH and CDR2 LQKENI. The CDR3 contains 16 residues. Trimming took 3 bases from V and 2 from J, leaving 14 bases between them. The chain's CDR3 is CASSPPTTWPYNEQFF. Here the CDR3 DNA reads TGTGCCAGCTCACCGCCGACAACTTGGCCCTACAATGAGCAGTTCTTC.

There are many counts of this clone. This chain connects TRBV5-4 to TRBJ1-2; TRBD1 agrees at 9 bases. The junction had 5 bases not matched to a gene; V was cut back by 3 bases and J by 5 bases. Germline CDR1 is SGHNT and CDR2 is YYREEE (reference sequence). The CDR3 is 14 residues long. CDR3 region: CASSSLQGAYGYTF. Here the CDR3 DNA reads TGTGCCAGCAGCTCATTACAGGGGGCGTATGGCTACACCTTC. Based on the CDR3 plus reference TRBV5-4 and TRBJ1-2, the full variable domain is ETGVTQSPTHLIKTRGQQVTLRCSSQSGHNTVSWYQQALGQGPQFIFQYYREEENGRGNFPPRFSGLQFPNYSSELNVNALELDDSALYLCASSSLQGAYGYTFGSGTRLTVV.